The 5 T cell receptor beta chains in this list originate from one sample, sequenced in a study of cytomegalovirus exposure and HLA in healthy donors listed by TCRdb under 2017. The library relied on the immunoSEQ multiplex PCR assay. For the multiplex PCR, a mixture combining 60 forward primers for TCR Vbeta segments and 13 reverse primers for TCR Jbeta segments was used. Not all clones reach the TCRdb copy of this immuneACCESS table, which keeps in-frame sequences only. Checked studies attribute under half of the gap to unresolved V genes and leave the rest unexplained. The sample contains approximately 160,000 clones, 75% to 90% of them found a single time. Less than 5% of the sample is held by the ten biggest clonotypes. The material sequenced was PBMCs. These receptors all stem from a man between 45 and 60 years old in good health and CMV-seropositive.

CDR3 DNA: TGTGCCAGCAGGGGCTTAGAGACCGGGGAGCTGTTTTTT. The encoded protein is CASRGLETGELFF. The J gene is TRBJ2-2, the V gene TRBV2; no reliable D call. The CDR3 runs to 13 residues. Germline lookup yields CDR1 SNHLY and CDR2 FYNNEI. V lost 6 bases and J lost 5, with 10 bases in between.

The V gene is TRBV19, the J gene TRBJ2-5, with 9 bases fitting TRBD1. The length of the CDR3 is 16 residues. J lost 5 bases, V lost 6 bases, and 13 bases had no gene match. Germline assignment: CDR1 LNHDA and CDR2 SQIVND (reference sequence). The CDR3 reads CASSTTGTGSFETQYF. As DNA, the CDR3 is TGTGCCAGTAGCACGACCGGGACAGGGTCGTTCGAGACCCAGTACTTC.

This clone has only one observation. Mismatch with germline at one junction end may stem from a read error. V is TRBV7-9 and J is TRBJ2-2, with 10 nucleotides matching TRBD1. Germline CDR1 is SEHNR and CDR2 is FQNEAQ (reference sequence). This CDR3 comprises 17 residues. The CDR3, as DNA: TGTTCCAGCAGCTTATACGGGACAGGGGTAAATGGCGGGGAGCTGTTTTTT. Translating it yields CSSSLYGTGVNGGELFF.

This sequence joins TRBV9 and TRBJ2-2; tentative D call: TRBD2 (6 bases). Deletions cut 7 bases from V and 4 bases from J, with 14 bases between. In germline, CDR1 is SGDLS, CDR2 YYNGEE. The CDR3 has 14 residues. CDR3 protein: CASHGLGGTGELFF. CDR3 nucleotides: TGTGCCAGCCATGGCCTGGGGGGCACCGGGGAGCTGTTTTTT. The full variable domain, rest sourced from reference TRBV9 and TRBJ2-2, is DSGVTQTPKHLITATGQRVTLRCSPRSGDLSVYWYQQSLDQGLQFLIQYYNGEERAKGNILERFSAQQFPDLHSELNLSSLELGDSALYFCASHGLGGTGELFFGEGSRLTVL.

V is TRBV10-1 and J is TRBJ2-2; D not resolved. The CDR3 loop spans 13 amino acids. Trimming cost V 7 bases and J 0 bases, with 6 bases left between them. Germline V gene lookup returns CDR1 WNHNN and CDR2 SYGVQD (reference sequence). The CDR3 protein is CASTSPNTGELFF. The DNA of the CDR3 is TGCGCCAGCACTAGTCCGAACACCGGGGAGCTGTTTTTT.